The clone carrying this TCR beta chain has only a few counts. Its antigen is undetermined. A sample-barcoded 5' primer and a J-beta primer mix were used in a second PCR of roughly 7 to 11 cycles. Sequencing recovered at least 2.5 million CDR3-containing paired-end reads from each sample. TCRdb recomputed calls from the 5' RACE reads with MiXCR, one row per CDR3 protein. The sample includes over 700,000 distinct CDR3 sequences, approximately 55% of them seen just once. This sample stems from a study of blood T cells in healthy people across ages. The germline V gene encodes CDR1 SGDLS and CDR2 YYNGEE. The V end was cut by 4 bases, the J end by 2 bases, with 13 bases between. The CDR3 loop spans 14 amino acids. General study findings and limits: Estimated diversity that came from one million T cells was considered an underestimate.

The receptor was derived from a man older than 75 in good health. The chain has TRBV9 and TRBJ2-7; possible D gene TRBD2, 6 bases. The sequenced sample consisted of blood. As DNA, the CDR3 is TGTGCCAGCAGCCCTGGGGGAGGTACCTACGAGCAGTACTTC. Protein sequence: CASSPGGGTYEQYF.